The sequence of this T cell receptor beta chain was determined in a study of blood T cell repertoires in COVID-19. On the study more broadly: T cells, B-cell-depleted T cells, or PBMCs supplied cDNA or gDNA.

Germline-derived CDR1 and CDR2 are LNHDA and SQIVND (reference sequence). The CDR3 runs to 14 residues. V shed 3 bases and J 4 bases; nucleotides not matched to a gene: 3. Assay used: immunoSEQ multiplex PCR; TCRdb lists only in-frame clones, some missing. The sample records about 57,000 clones, roughly 86% being singletons. Sequenced material: peripheral blood. The TCR was taken from a woman aged 80 or older with acute or convalescent COVID-19. V gene TRBV19 combines with J gene TRBJ1-1; TRBD1 matches 9 bases. CDR3 DNA: TGTGCCAGTAGTATCGGACAGGGGAGCACTGAAGCTTTCTTT. Translating it yields CASSIGQGSTEAFF.